These 29 T cell receptor beta chains originate from one sample sequenced in a study of T cell repertoires in cytomegalovirus infection. For these receptors, no antigen is known. MiXCR, applied by TCRdb to the reads, yields one record per CDR3 protein. The repertoire holds about 890,000 distinct CDR3 sequences, with approximately 31% as singletons. Sample: cultured CD8+ T cells from PBMCs, taken from culture after CMV antigen stimulation. Receptors were obtained from a human donor in good health (CMV status not recorded). Some clones in this sample may be carry-over from other donors' samples.

CDR3 DNA sequence: TGTGCCAGCAGCCCCGTGGGTTATCAGCCCCAGCATTTT. This gives the protein CASSPVGYQPQHF. The rearrangement joins TRBV27 to TRBJ1-5; D not certain. CDR1 and CDR2 from the germline V gene are MNHEY and SMNVEV (reference sequence). Deletions cut 6 bases from V and 5 bases from J, with 11 bases between. The CDR3 sequence is 13 residues long.

This clonotype was found a few times. The chain is built from TRBV5-6 and TRBJ2-1, with TRBD1 matching 8 bases. Germline CDR1 reads SGHDT; CDR2 reads YYEEEE. Trimming took 6 bases from V and 4 from J; bases not matched to a gene: 12. The CDR3 extends over 16 amino acids. The CDR3, as DNA: TGTGCCAGCACCCCCCTCAGGGGGCGCGCTTACAATGAGCAGTTCTTC. Translating it yields CASTPLRGRAYNEQFF.

The sample holds a few counts of this clonotype. This sequence joins TRBV6-6 and TRBJ1-4, with a possible D match to TRBD1 (6 bases). The germline V gene has CDR1 MNHNY and CDR2 SVGAGI (reference sequence). Trimming removed 6 bases at V and 8 bases at J, with 16 bases between. The CDR3 has 14 amino acids. CDR3 DNA sequence: TGTGCCAGCAGGTGGACAGATGCTGTAGAAAAACTGTTTTTT. This translates into CASRWTDAVEKLFF.

This clonotype was seen only a few times. The V call is TRBV6-5, the J call TRBJ1-2, with D unclear. The CDR3 totals 14 residues. Trimming removed 0 bases from V and 4 bases from J, with 9 bases in between. Germline CDR1 reads MNHEY; CDR2 reads SVGAGI. This chain's CDR3 is CASSYSMDGYGYTF. CDR3 nucleotides: TGTGCCAGCAGTTACTCGATGGATGGCTATGGCTACACCTTC.

The chain carries TRBV11-2 and TRBJ1-1; 9 bases line up with TRBD1. V lost 5 bases to trimming and J lost 0 bases; unmatched junction nucleotides: 19. Germline values: CDR1 SGHAT, CDR2 FQNNGV. The length of the CDR3 is 20 residues. The CDR3 region is CASSLPPGTGFQGMNTEAFF. The CDR3 DNA is TGTGCCAGCAGCCTCCCCCCCGGGACAGGGTTTCAAGGCATGAACACTGAAGCTTTCTTT.

This clonotype came up a few times. This chain joins TRBV7-3 and TRBJ2-2; D remains ambiguous. The ends were cut back, 5 bases at V and 4 bases at J, with 11 bases in the middle. In germline, CDR1 is SGHTA, CDR2 FQGTGA. The CDR3 has 14 amino acids. The CDR3 coding sequence is TGTGCCAGCAGCCCCTGGGAAGGCACCGGGGAGCTGTTTTTT. This codes for CASSPWEGTGELFF.

V usage is TRBV6-1 and J usage is TRBJ1-1, with D maybe TRBD1 (5 bases). The germline CDR1 and CDR2 sequences are MNHNS and SASEGT. CDR3 length: 16 amino acids. With 2 bases removed from V and 1 base from J, the gap between germline ends came to 14 bases. The CDR3 nucleotides read TGTGCCAGCAGTGAACGGGTGGGGCACCCGAACACTGAAGCTTTCTTT. This sequence encodes CASSERVGHPNTEAFF.

V is TRBV4-3 and J is TRBJ2-1; the match to TRBD2 covers 10 bases. The CDR3 has 17 amino acids. Germline assignment: CDR1 LGHNA and CDR2 YSLEER. V gave up 0 bases and J gave up 4 bases; unmatched junction bases: 6. In DNA, the CDR3 is TGCGCCAGCAGCCAAGATAGAACTAGCGGGGTATACAATGAGCAGTTCTTC. This gives the protein CASSQDRTSGVYNEQFF.

Note on this clonotype: A much larger clone sits a single nucleotide away, making a read error possible. The V gene is TRBV7-2, the J gene TRBJ2-1; D assignment may be TRBD1 or TRBD2 (5 bases each). The germline V and J ends were trimmed by 5 bases and 8 bases, with 19 bases remaining between them. Germline V CDR1 and CDR2: SGHTA, FQGNSA. The CDR3 spans 15 residues. CDR3 region: CASSPRGDRRHEQFF. CDR3 coding DNA: TGTGCCAGCAGCCCCCGAGGGGATCGGAGGCATGAGCAGTTCTTC.

This clonotype was observed many times. The chain recombines TRBV19 with TRBJ1-1; D uncertain. V was clipped by 9 bases and J by 5 bases, with 13 bases between them. CDR1 is LNHDA and CDR2 is SQIVND in the germline V gene (reference sequence). The CDR3 sequence is 12 residues long. The CDR3 loop reads CASSPLGTEAFF. The CDR3 nucleotides read TGTGCCAGCAGTCCATTGGGTACTGAAGCTTTCTTT.

The chain joins TRBV4-2 to TRBJ1-1; D might be TRBD1 (5 bases). In germline, CDR1 is LGHNA, CDR2 YNFKEQ. Trimming left V 4 bases short and J 3 bases short, with 15 bases between. The CDR3 sequence is 15 residues long. The CDR3 bases are TGTGCCAGCAGCCCCAGCAGGGAGTCAGACACTGAAGCTTTCTTT. It translates to CASSPSRESDTEAFF.

This clonotype was seen only a few times. The chain employs TRBV7-9 and TRBJ1-1; 7 bases map to TRBD1. Unmatched junction bases numbered 10, after V lost 2 bases and J lost 1 base. The CDR3 consists of 17 residues. Germline V gene data show CDR1 as SEHNR and CDR2 as FQNEAQ (reference sequence). The CDR3 spells CASSLKPPGQRNTEAFF. Here the CDR3 DNA reads TGTGCCAGCAGCTTAAAACCCCCGGGACAGAGGAACACTGAAGCTTTCTTT.

The rearrangement joins TRBV6-5 to TRBJ2-2, with TRBD2 matching over 8 bases. Trimming at V came to 5 bases and at J to 4 bases, leaving 6 bases not matched to a gene. The V gene's germline CDR1 is MNHEY and CDR2 SVGAGI. This CDR3 comprises 15 residues. The CDR3 region is CASSHSGVVTGELFF. The CDR3 region has the DNA TGTGCCAGCAGTCATAGCGGGGTAGTCACCGGGGAGCTGTTTTTT.

The chain carries TRBV6-2 or TRBV6-3 and TRBJ2-2; D might be TRBD2 (6 bases). The V and J ends lost 7 bases and 2 bases respectively, with 11 bases between them. This CDR3 region has 14 residues. Germline-derived CDR1 and CDR2 are MNHEY and SVGEGT. CDR3 sequence reads: CASTGVKNTGELFF. In DNA form, the CDR3 reads TGTGCCAGCACGGGAGTGAAAAACACCGGGGAGCTGTTTTTT.

The V and J genes are TRBV6-2 or TRBV6-3 and TRBJ2-5; TRBD2 is a possible D gene (5 bases). Germline V gives CDR1 MNHEY, CDR2 SVGEGT. Between the trimmed V and J ends, which lost 2 bases and 5 bases, there was a span of 15 bases. The CDR3 runs 15 residues. The DNA for the CDR3 is TGTGCCAGCAGTTACAAGAGGGCTCTTGAGGAGACCCAGTACTTC. Protein product: CASSYKRALEETQYF.

The V call is TRBV9, the J call TRBJ1-1, with D possibly matching TRBD1 (6 bases). Per the germline V gene, CDR1 is SGDLS and CDR2 is YYNGEE. Trimming stripped 0 bases from V and 1 base from J, with 10 bases between. CDR3 size: 15 residues. CDR3: CASSVGAGANTEAFF. The CDR3 DNA follows: TGTGCCAGCAGCGTAGGGGCGGGGGCGAACACTGAAGCTTTCTTT. The full variable domain, rest sourced from reference TRBV9 and TRBJ1-1, is DSGVTQTPKHLITATGQRVTLRCSPRSGDLSVYWYQQSLDQGLQFLIQYYNGEERAKGNILERFSAQQFPDLHSELNLSSLELGDSALYFCASSVGAGANTEAFFGQGTRLTVV.

In this sample, this clonotype turned up many times. This sequence joins TRBV12-3 or TRBV12-4 and TRBJ2-1, with a weak D call TRBD1 (7 bases). The ends were cut back, 4 bases at V and 8 bases at J, with 15 bases in the middle. CDR3 length: 14 residues. The CDR3 DNA sequence: TGTGCCAGCAGTTCCTCAGGGGGGAGCGATGAGCAGTTCTTC. Amino acids: CASSSSGGSDEQFF.

Concerning this clonotype: A junction end diverges from the germline sequence, so it may reflect a read error. The chain couples TRBV7-6 to TRBJ1-3; D call uncertain. The CDR3 runs 17 residues. Germline V gives CDR1 SGHVS, CDR2 FNYEAQ. For the CDR3, the DNA is TGTGTCAGCAGCTCAAGGGCCTTAAGCGTCTCTGGAAACACCATATATTTT. Translated: CVSSSRALSVSGNTIYF.

V usage is TRBV5-5 and J usage is TRBJ1-1; D gene unclear. V was trimmed by 4 bases and J by 5 bases, leaving 15 bases between them. Germline loops: CDR1 SGHKS, CDR2 YYEKEE (reference sequence). The CDR3 spans 14 residues. The CDR3 sequence is CASSADGSLTEAFF. In DNA form, the CDR3 reads TGTGCCAGCAGCGCAGACGGCAGCCTTACTGAAGCTTTCTTT.

This chain uses TRBV7-4 with TRBJ2-5, with D possibly matching TRBD1 (5 bases). V lost 5 bases, J lost 9 bases, and 19 bases lay in between. CDR3 length: 14 residues. Germline assignment: CDR1 SGHVT and CDR2 SQSDAQ. The CDR3, as DNA: TGTGCCAGCAGCCAACAAGGGGTCCGTGAGTCCCAGTACTTC. It specifies CASSQQGVRESQYF.

In this sample, this clonotype turned up a few times. The chain uses TRBV27 and TRBJ2-7; possible D gene TRBD1, 5 bases. Germline V CDR1 and CDR2: MNHEY, SMNVEV (reference sequence). The CDR3 loop spans 13 amino acids. V shed 9 bases and J shed 5 bases, with 17 bases lying between them. The CDR3 region is CASSYPQGHEQYF. CDR3 DNA sequence: TGTGCCAGTTCCTACCCCCAGGGCCACGAGCAGTACTTC.

This clonotype has only a few counts. This rearrangement joins TRBV7-8 to TRBJ1-3, with D possibly matching TRBD1 (5 bases). CDR1 and CDR2 from the germline V gene are SGHVS and FQNEAQ. Trimming took 5 bases from V and 0 from J, leaving 17 bases between them. The CDR3 is 17 amino acids. The CDR3 DNA sequence: TGTGCCAGCAGCCCAGCGGGGGGTCGCTTCTCTGGAAACACCATATATTTT. Translation: CASSPAGGRFSGNTIYF.

CDR3 DNA sequence: TGTGCCAGCAGTTTAACTACAGGGGGCCGTGAAAAACTGTTTTTT. This translates into CASSLTTGGREKLFF. The chain couples TRBV27 to TRBJ1-4, with 9 bases lining up with TRBD1. Germline V gene sequence: CDR1 MNHEY, CDR2 SMNVEV (reference sequence). The V and J ends lost 2 bases and 7 bases, in that order; junction bases with no gene match: 5. The CDR3 consists of 15 residues. The variable domain in full, with the rest retrieved from reference TRBV27 and TRBJ1-4, is EAQVTQNPRYLITVTGKKLTVTCSQNMNHEYMSWYRQDPGLGLRQIYYSMNVEVTDKGDVPEGYKVSRKEKRNFPLILESPSPNQTSLYFCASSLTTGGREKLFFGSGTQLSVL.

The CDR3, as DNA: TGTGCCAGCAGCAGCACCGGAGGGGGCCACCTTAATCAGCCCCAGCATTTT. Translated, it gives CASSSTGGGHLNQPQHF. The V gene is TRBV2, the J gene TRBJ1-5; 7 bases align to TRBD1. The CDR3 totals 17 residues. Germline CDR1 reads SNHLY; CDR2 reads FYNNEI. The junction had 15 bases not matched to a gene; V was cut back by 6 bases and J by 4 bases.

The V gene is TRBV12-3 or TRBV12-4, the J gene TRBJ1-5; D is unclear. V lost 1 base and J 1 base, leaving 11 bases between the germline ends. This CDR3 is built from 16 residues. CDR3 residues: CASSLGGPTSNQPQHF. The CDR3 bases are TGTGCCAGCAGTTTAGGAGGACCGACCAGCAATCAGCCCCAGCATTTT.

This clonotype appeared a few times. The rearrangement uses TRBV5-1 and TRBJ2-1, with 7 positions matching TRBD1. V dropped 5 bases and J dropped 4; count of bases not matched to a gene: 9. The CDR3 totals 15 residues. Germline loops: CDR1 SGHRS, CDR2 YFSETQ. Written as DNA, the CDR3 is TGCGCCAGCAGAGTACAGGGGTCTAGTTACAATGAGCAGTTCTTC. This translates into CASRVQGSSYNEQFF.

A few counts support this clonotype. The chain combines TRBV24-1 with TRBJ2-1; 7 bases fit TRBD1. This CDR3 comprises 12 residues. V shed 9 bases, J shed 10 bases, and the junction held 8 bases outside the gene matches. Germline CDR1 and CDR2: KGHDR and SFDVKD. In DNA form, the CDR3 reads TGTGCCACCGATGACGGGACAGCCGAGCAGTTCTTC. Its translation: CATDDGTAEQFF.

This clonotype has a handful of counts. The J gene is TRBJ2-2, the V gene TRBV5-1; D remains ambiguous. Germline-derived CDR1 and CDR2 are SGHRS and YFSETQ. V was pared by 4 bases and J by 4 bases, with 14 bases between. This CDR3 is built from 15 residues. CDR3 protein: CASSTIRESTGELFF. The CDR3 coding sequence is TGCGCCAGCAGCACCATTAGGGAAAGCACCGGGGAGCTGTTTTTT.

The rearrangement uses TRBV7-6 and TRBJ1-6, with 8 bases aligning to TRBD1. Trimming cost V 1 base and J 8 bases; bases outside gene matches: 4. This CDR3 is 15 amino acids long. Germline V gene sequence: CDR1 SGHVS, CDR2 FNYEAQ. CDR3 sequence reads: CASSLGTGWDSPLHF. The CDR3 coding sequence is TGTGCCAGCAGCTTAGGGACAGGGTGGGATTCACCCCTCCACTTT.